This TCR beta chain was retrieved from a study of T cells in Graves' hyperthyroidism and ophthalmopathy. The table lists this clonotype with a few counts. V lost 0 bases, J lost 2 bases, and 11 bases lay in between. Per germline, CDR1 LNHNV and CDR2 YYDKDF (reference sequence). The CDR3 is 16 residues long. Uncontrolled infection, other autoimmune disease, pregnancy or lactation excluded patients. Clinicians diagnosed patients from clinical symptoms, serum thyroxine and TRAb, thyroid ultrasound and orbital computed tomography. Researchers amplified the TCR beta CDR3 regions from RNA transcripts. TCR CDR3 regions were first amplified by RT-PCR with HTBI primers. TCRdb ran MiXCR on the multiplex PCR reads and lists one entry per CDR3 protein. There are approximately 710,000 distinct CDR3 sequences in the sample; roughly 17% occur only once, and roughly 15% lies in the top ten.

This chain uses TRBV15 with TRBJ2-1; tentative D call: TRBD1 (6 bases). The TCR comes from a man aged 45-65 years with Graves' hyperthyroidism. The specimen sequenced was blood. In nucleotides, the CDR3 is TGTGCCACCAGCAGAGAGGGGGCCCTCCCCTACAATGAGCAGTTCTTC. It specifies CATSREGALPYNEQFF.